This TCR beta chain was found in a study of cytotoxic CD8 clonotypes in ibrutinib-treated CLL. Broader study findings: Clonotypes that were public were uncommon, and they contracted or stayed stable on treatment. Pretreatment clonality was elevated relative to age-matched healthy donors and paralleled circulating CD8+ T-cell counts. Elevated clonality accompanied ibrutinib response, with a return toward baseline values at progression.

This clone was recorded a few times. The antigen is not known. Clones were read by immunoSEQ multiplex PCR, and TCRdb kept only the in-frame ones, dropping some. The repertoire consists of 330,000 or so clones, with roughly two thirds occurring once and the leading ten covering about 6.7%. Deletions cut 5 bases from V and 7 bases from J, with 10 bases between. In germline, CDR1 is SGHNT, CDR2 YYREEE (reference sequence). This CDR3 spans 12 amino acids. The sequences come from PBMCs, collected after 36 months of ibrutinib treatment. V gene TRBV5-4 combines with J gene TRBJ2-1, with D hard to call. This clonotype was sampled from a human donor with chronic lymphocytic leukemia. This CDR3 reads CASRGLENEQFF. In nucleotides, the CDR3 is TGTGCCAGCAGAGGTCTAGAGAATGAGCAGTTCTTC.